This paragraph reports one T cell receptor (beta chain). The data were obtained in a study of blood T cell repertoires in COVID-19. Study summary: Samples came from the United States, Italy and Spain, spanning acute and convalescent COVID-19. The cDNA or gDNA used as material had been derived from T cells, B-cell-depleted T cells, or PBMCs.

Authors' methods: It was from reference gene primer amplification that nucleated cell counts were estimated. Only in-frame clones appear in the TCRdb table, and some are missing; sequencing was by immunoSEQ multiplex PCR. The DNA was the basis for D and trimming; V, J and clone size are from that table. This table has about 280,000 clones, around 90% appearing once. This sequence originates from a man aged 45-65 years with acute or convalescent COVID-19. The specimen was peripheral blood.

As DNA, the CDR3 is TGTGCCAGCAGCCACATACAGGGATCTGGAAACACCATATATTTT. Translation gives CASSHIQGSGNTIYF. The rearrangement links TRBV3-1 (or the pseudogene TRBV3-2) to TRBJ1-3; D possibly corresponds to TRBD1 (6 bases). The CDR3 consists of 15 residues. Trimming took 3 bases from V and 1 from J, leaving 10 bases between them. Germline CDR1 is LGHDT and CDR2 is YNNKEL (reference sequence).